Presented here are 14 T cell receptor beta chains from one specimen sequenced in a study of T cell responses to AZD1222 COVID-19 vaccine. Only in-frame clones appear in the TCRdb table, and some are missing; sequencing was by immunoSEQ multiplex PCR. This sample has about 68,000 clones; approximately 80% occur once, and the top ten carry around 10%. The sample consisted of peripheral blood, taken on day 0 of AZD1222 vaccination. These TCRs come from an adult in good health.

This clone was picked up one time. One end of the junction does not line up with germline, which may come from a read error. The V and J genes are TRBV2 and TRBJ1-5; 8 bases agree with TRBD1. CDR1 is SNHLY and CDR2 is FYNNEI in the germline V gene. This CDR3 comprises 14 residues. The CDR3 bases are TGTGCCAGCACTGAAGAACAGGGGGGTGAGCCCCAGCATTTT. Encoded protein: CASTEEQGGEPQHF.

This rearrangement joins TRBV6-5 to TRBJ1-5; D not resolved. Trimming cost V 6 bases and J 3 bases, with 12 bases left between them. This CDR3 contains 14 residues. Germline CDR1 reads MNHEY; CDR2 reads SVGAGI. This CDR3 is CASRSVRSNQPQHF. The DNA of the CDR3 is TGTGCCAGCAGATCTGTCCGTTCCAATCAGCCCCAGCATTTT.

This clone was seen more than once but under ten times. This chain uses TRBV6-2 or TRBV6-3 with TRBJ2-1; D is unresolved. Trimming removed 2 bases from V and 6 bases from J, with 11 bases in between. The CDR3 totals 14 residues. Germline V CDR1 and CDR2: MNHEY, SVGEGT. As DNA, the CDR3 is TGTGCCAGCAGTTACGGTCTTGAGGCCAATGAGCAGTTCTTC. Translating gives CASSYGLEANEQFF.

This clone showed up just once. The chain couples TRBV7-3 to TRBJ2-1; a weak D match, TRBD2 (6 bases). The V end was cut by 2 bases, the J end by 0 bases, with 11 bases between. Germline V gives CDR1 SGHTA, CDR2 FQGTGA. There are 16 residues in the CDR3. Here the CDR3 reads CASSLRSGASYNEQFF. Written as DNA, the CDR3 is TGTGCCAGCAGCTTACGTAGCGGAGCCTCCTACAATGAGCAGTTCTTC. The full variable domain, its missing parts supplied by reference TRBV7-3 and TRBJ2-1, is GAGVSQTPSNKVTEKGKYVELRCDPISGHTALYWYRQSLGQGPEFLIYFQGTGAADDSGLPNDRFFAVRPEGSVSTLKIQRTERGDSAVYLCASSLRSGASYNEQFFGPGTRLTVL.

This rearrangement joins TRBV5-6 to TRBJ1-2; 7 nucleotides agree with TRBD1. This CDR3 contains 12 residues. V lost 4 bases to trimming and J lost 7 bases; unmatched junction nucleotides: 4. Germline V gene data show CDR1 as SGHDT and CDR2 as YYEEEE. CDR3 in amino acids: CASSEGQVGYTF. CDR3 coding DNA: TGTGCCAGCAGCGAAGGACAGGTTGGCTACACCTTC.

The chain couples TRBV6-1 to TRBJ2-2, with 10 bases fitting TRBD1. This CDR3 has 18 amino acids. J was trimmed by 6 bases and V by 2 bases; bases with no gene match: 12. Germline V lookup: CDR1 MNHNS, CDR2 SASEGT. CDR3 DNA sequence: TGTGCCAGCAGTGAATATTTGTGGGACAGGGGAGGGGCCGGGGAGCTGTTTTTT. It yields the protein CASSEYLWDRGGAGELFF.

CDR3 sequence: CASSIQLNSPLHF. The CDR3 DNA is TGTGCCAGTAGTATTCAGTTAAATTCACCCCTCCACTTT. V usage is TRBV19 and J usage is TRBJ1-6; D unresolved. The CDR3 is 13 residues long. V gave up 3 bases and J gave up 7 bases, with 7 bases separating them. Looked up from germline, CDR1 is LNHDA and CDR2 is SQIVND (reference sequence).

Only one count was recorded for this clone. The chain's CDR3 is CASTGGPDEKLFF. CDR3 coding DNA: TGTGCCAGCACCGGGGGCCCGGATGAAAAACTGTTTTTT. V is TRBV3-1 (or the pseudogene TRBV3-2) and J is TRBJ1-4; a weak D match, TRBD1 (6 bases). The CDR3 length is 13 residues. Germline V gives CDR1 LGHDT, CDR2 YNNKEL (reference sequence). V shed 7 bases and J shed 6 bases, with 12 bases lying between them.

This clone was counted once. The CDR3 DNA follows: TGTGCCAGCAGCTTTCGTCCGGGACAGGGAGGTGCCTACGAGCAGTACTTC. This codes for CASSFRPGQGGAYEQYF. The chain joins TRBV7-9 to TRBJ2-7; TRBD1 matches at 9 bases. The V gene end was trimmed by 3 bases and the J gene end by 2 bases; junction bases not matched to a gene: 11. Per the germline V gene, CDR1 is SEHNR and CDR2 is FQNEAQ (reference sequence). This CDR3 has 17 residues.

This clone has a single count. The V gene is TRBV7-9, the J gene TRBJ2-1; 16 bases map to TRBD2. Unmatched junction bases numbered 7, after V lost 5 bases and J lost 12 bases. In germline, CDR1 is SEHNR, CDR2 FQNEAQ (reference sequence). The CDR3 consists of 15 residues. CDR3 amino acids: CASSGPGLAGGRQFF. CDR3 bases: TGTGCCAGCAGCGGACCGGGACTAGCGGGGGGGCGGCAGTTCTTC.

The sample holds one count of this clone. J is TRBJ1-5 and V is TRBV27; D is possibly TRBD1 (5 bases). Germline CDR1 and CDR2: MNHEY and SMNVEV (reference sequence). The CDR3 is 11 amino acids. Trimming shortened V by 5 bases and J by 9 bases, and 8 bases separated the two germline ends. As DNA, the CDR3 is TGTGCCAGCAGTCCGGGGGGGCCCCAGCATTTT. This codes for CASSPGGPQHF.

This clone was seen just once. The CDR3 coding sequence is TGCGCCAGCAGCTTGGTGACAGAAGTCACAGATACGCAGTATTTT. Its translation is CASSLVTEVTDTQYF. V gene TRBV5-1 combines with J gene TRBJ2-3, with a weak D call TRBD1 (5 bases). The CDR3 runs 15 residues. Germline V lookup: CDR1 SGHRS, CDR2 YFSETQ. Trimming removed 0 bases from V and 2 bases from J, with 10 bases in between.

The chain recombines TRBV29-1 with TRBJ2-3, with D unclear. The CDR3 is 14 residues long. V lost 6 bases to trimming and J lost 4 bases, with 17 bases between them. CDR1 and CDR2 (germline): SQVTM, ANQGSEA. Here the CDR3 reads CSVPVGSQPDTQYF. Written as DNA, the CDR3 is TGCAGCGTCCCAGTGGGCTCACAACCAGATACGCAGTATTTT.

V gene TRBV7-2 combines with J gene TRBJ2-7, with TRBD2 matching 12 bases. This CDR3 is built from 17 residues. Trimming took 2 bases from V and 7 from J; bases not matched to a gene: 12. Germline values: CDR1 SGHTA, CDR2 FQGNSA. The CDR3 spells CASSLWPVGTSGLEQYF. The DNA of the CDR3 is TGTGCCAGCAGCTTATGGCCAGTCGGGACTAGCGGGTTGGAGCAGTACTTC.